The T cell receptor beta chain under discussion was sequenced for a study of shared clonotypes between healthy human individuals. General study points: Sampling included only blood; tissue repertoires likely differ. Several donors showed sharing of approximately 5% of naive CD4 clonotypes. Researchers found naive subsets generally carried larger estimated richness than memory subsets.

In the case of this clone: The antigen is not known. In the same sample, other DNA sequences code for this CDR3.

Repertoires were generated with immunoSEQ multiplex PCR, while TCRdb's copy carries only in-frame clones and drops some. The sample lists about 2 million clones; over 85% were seen once. Naive CD8 cells were CD45RO-negative, positively selected for CCR7, excluding terminally differentiated effector memory CD45RA+ cells. This receptor was obtained from a man between 18 and 35 years old in good health. Source material: naive CD8+ T cells sorted from blood.

In DNA, the CDR3 is TGTGCCAGCAGCTTAGGACCGTCCTACGAGCAGTACTTC. Translating gives CASSLGPSYEQYF. The gene calls are TRBV7-8 and TRBJ2-7; D remains ambiguous. V was trimmed by 1 base and J by 1 base, leaving 5 bases between them. Germline lookup yields CDR1 SGHVS and CDR2 FQNEAQ. This CDR3 is 13 amino acids long.